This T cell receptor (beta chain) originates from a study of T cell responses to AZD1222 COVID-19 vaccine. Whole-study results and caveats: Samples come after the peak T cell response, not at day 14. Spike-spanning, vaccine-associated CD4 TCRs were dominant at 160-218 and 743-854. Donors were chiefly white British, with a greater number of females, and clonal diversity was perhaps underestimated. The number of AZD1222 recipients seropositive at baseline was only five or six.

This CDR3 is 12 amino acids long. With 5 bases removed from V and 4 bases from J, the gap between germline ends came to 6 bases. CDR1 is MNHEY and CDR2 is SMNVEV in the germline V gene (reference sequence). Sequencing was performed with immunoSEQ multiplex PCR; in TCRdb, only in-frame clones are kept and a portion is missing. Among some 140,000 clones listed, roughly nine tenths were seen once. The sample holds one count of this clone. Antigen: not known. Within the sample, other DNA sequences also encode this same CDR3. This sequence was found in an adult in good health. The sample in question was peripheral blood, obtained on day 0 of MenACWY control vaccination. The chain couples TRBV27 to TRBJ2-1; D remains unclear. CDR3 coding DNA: TGTGCCAGCAGTGGACCGTACAATGAGCAGTTCTTC. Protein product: CASSGPYNEQFF.